These 8 T cell receptor beta chains originate from one sample sequenced in a study of Graves' ophthalmopathy and Graves' hyperthyroidism. Amplifying from RNA transcripts, the study obtained TCR beta CDR3 regions. Second-round multiplex PCR followed a first-round RT-PCR using HTBI primers. MiXCR, applied by TCRdb to the multiplex PCR reads, yields one record per CDR3 protein. In the table there are 360,000 or so distinct CDR3 sequences, approximately 20% of which are singletons. Sequencing input: peripheral blood. Receptors originate from a woman younger than 35 with Graves' ophthalmopathy.

This clonotype was found many times. The V gene is TRBV30, the J gene TRBJ1-1; D is undetermined. Germline V gene sequence: CDR1 GTSNPN, CDR2 SVGIG (reference sequence). CDR3 length: 10 amino acids. V lost 5 bases and J 7 bases, leaving 8 bases between the germline ends. The chain's CDR3 is CAWSDGEAFF. CDR3 DNA: TGTGCCTGGTCGGATGGTGAAGCTTTCTTT.

This clonotype was counted ten times or more. This chain uses TRBV5-5 with TRBJ1-1, with D hard to call. This CDR3 is 14 amino acids long. The V end was cut by 2 bases, the J end by 1 base, with 9 bases between. Germline CDR1 SGHKS, CDR2 YYEKEE (reference sequence). CDR3 in amino acids: CASSFLHRNTEAFF. CDR3 in DNA: TGTGCCAGCAGCTTTCTACACAGGAACACTGAAGCTTTCTTT.

The table lists this clonotype with a few counts. As DNA, the CDR3 is TGTGCCAGCAGTGCGACAGTCCAAGAGACCCAGTACTTC. It codes for CASSATVQETQYF. The chain recombines TRBV2 with TRBJ2-5, with D perhaps TRBD1 (5 bases). Germline V gene data show CDR1 as SNHLY and CDR2 as FYNNEI. V was pared by 4 bases and J by 1 base, with 7 bases between. CDR3 length equals 13 residues.

This clonotype was counted many times. The rearrangement uses TRBV11-2 and TRBJ2-5; weak D call: TRBD2 (6 bases). Germline CDR1 reads SGHAT; CDR2 reads FQNNGV. The CDR3 runs to 15 residues. Trimming took off 5 bases at V and 4 bases at J, with 17 bases between the two ends. The CDR3 spells CASSDLRGGRETQYF. Written as DNA, the CDR3 is TGTGCCAGCAGCGACCTGAGAGGAGGGCGAGAGACCCAGTACTTC.

There are many counts of this clonotype. This chain connects TRBV7-9 to TRBJ1-1, with D hard to call. The CDR3 sequence is 14 residues long. Germline V gene lookup returns CDR1 SEHNR and CDR2 FQNEAQ (reference sequence). Trimming shortened V by 0 bases and J by 1 base, and 6 bases separated the two germline ends. This chain's CDR3 is CASSLALANTEAFF. The CDR3 region has the DNA TGTGCCAGCAGCTTAGCGCTGGCGAACACTGAAGCTTTCTTT.

The gene calls are TRBV27 and TRBJ1-2; 8 bases line up with TRBD1. V lost 2 bases, J lost 7 bases, and 9 bases stayed unmatched. The CDR3 length is 15 residues. CDR1 is MNHEY, CDR2 SMNVEV, per germline (reference sequence). Here the CDR3 DNA reads TGTGCCAGCAGTTTAGTCGCGCAGGGGGCGGGTGGCTACACCTTC. Its protein is CASSLVAQGAGGYTF.

In its sample, this clonotype was seen a few times. The CDR3 spells CASRRQHGLAGAYEQYF. Written as DNA, the CDR3 is TGTGCCAGCAGGCGTCAACACGGACTAGCGGGGGCCTACGAGCAGTACTTC. The chain combines TRBV6-2 or TRBV6-3 with TRBJ2-7; TRBD2 matches at 13 bases. With V trimmed by 6 bases and J by 2 bases, 10 bases remained unmatched. The CDR3 has 17 residues. Germline CDR1 and CDR2: MNHEY and SVGEGT.

This clonotype was recorded many times. The rearrangement links TRBV2 to TRBJ1-1; D not certain. Germline V lookup: CDR1 SNHLY, CDR2 FYNNEI. CDR3 length: 15 amino acids. V was pared by 7 bases and J by 1 base, with 16 bases between. The CDR3 nucleotides are TGTGCCAGCACCGTGGACGGAGGGAAGAACACTGAAGCTTTCTTT. This translates into CASTVDGGKNTEAFF.